Sequencing of this T cell receptor (beta chain) was carried out in a study of T cells in Graves' hyperthyroidism and ophthalmopathy. Overall study findings and caveats: Appearing also in blood were most of the thyroid clonotypes expanded above 0.001.

Researchers took RNA transcripts and amplified the TCR beta CDR3 regions from them. HTBI primers drove first-round RT-PCR of the TCR CDR3. TCRdb ran MiXCR on the multiplex PCR reads and lists one entry per CDR3 protein. The sample contains 270,000 or so distinct CDR3 sequences, 15% of which appear only once. With a duration under 2 months, the hyperthyroidism was newly diagnosed in patients aged 18 to 65. Patients were excluded because of uncontrolled infection, other autoimmune disease, pregnancy or lactation. The blood was taken when hyperthyroidism was first diagnosed, before any ophthalmopathy symptoms showed up. Germline CDR1 is SNHLY and CDR2 is FYNNEI. This CDR3 region has 16 residues. V gave up 10 bases and J gave up 6 bases, with 28 bases separating them. At least ten counts were recorded for this clonotype. What it binds is unknown.

This TCR was sampled from a woman aged 50 to 60 with Graves' hyperthyroidism that later progressed to Graves' ophthalmopathy. The genes are TRBV2 and TRBJ2-7, with D possibly called TRBD1 or TRBD2 (5 bases each). Sequenced sample: blood. The CDR3 loop is CATLPERVPGFSEQYF. The CDR3 nucleotides are TGTGCCACCCTACCGGAGAGGGTACCAGGGTTTAGCGAGCAGTACTTC.